The clone carrying this TCR beta chain was detected a few times. Clones were sequenced by immunoSEQ multiplex PCR, and TCRdb holds only the in-frame ones, with some missing. The data contain roughly 30,000 clones, about 92% of them singletons. The record originates from a study of T cell changes during pregnancy in multiple sclerosis. V was clipped by 3 bases and J by 0 bases, with 15 bases between them. The CDR3 contains 16 residues. Germline loops: CDR1 SGDLS, CDR2 YYNGEE. The V gene is TRBV9, the J gene TRBJ1-1; D is uncertain. The receptor was derived from a female donor with multiple sclerosis, enrolled in a pregnancy study. Sequences were derived from CD8+ T cells from peripheral blood mononuclear cells, sampled in the first trimester of pregnancy. CDR3 amino acids: CASSAQEALMNTEAFF. CDR3 nucleotide sequence: TGTGCCAGCAGCGCTCAGGAGGCCTTAATGAACACTGAAGCTTTCTTT.